Sequencing of this T cell receptor beta chain was carried out in a study of identical twins. Study-level results: Carriage of fewer insertions was seen in abundant cord blood beta clonotypes, whereas memory repertoires showed none.

A few counts support this clonotype. Its antigen is still unknown. The V gene's germline CDR1 is SGHAT and CDR2 FQNNGV. CDR3 length equals 12 residues. V shed 5 bases and J shed 7 bases, with 10 bases lying between them. After template switching added a universal primer site, the resulting cDNA carried unique molecular identifiers. One entry per CDR3 protein, called by TCRdb with MiXCR from the 5' RACE reads. The profile shows fewer than 650,000 distinct CDR3 sequences, 9.6% of them singletons. The data also belong to a second study, concerning yellow fever vaccine responses in identical twins.

V gene TRBV11-2 combines with J gene TRBJ2-3, with D unresolved. This TCR was recovered from a woman under 30 in good health. The sequenced sample was PBMCs. CDR3 amino acids: CASSPPAYTQYF. DNA of the CDR3: TGTGCCAGCAGCCCTCCGGCGTATACGCAGTATTTT.